Included here is one T cell receptor (beta chain) sequence, with context. As originally analysed: Using reference gene primer amplification, nucleated cell counts were estimated. Using immunoSEQ multiplex PCR, the repertoire was profiled, and TCRdb retains in-frame clones only, with some absent. From that table come the V and J calls and clone size; the DNA was used to work out D and trimming. This sample has tens of thousands of clones, with roughly nine tenths found just once. The data were obtained in a study of blood T cell repertoires in COVID-19. This TCR came from a woman aged 55-69 years with COVID-19, enrolled during active disease. The sample comprised peripheral blood.

CDR3 sequence (DNA): TGTGCCAGCAGCTTCACTAGCGGGGGCACAGATACGCAGTATTTT. Protein: CASSFTSGGTDTQYF. This chain connects TRBV27 to TRBJ2-3; 10 bases align to TRBD2. Germline CDR1 MNHEY, CDR2 SMNVEV (reference sequence). V lost 6 bases to trimming and J lost 1 base; unmatched junction nucleotides: 4. The CDR3 is 15 amino acids.